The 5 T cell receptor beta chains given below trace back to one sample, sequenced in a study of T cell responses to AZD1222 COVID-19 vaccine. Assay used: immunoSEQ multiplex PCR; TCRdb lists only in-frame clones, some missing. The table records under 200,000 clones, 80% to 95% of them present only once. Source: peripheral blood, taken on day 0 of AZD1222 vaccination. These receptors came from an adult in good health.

CDR3 residues: CASSYYGGSEQYF. The CDR3 DNA follows: TGTGCCAGCAGCTACTACGGAGGTTCAGAGCAGTACTTC. The chain is built from TRBV5-8 and TRBJ2-7; D possibly corresponds to TRBD2 (5 bases). This CDR3 is 13 amino acids long. V lost 3 bases, J lost 7 bases, and 14 bases lay in between. CDR1 SGHTS and CDR2 YDEGEE come from the germline V gene. Together with reference TRBV5-8 and TRBJ2-7, the CDR3 gives the full variable domain: EAGVTQSPTHLIKTRGQQATLRCSPISGHTSVYWYQQALGLGLQFLLWYDEGEERNRGNFPPRFSGRQFPNYSSELNVNALELEDSALYLCASSYYGGSEQYFGPGTRLTVT.

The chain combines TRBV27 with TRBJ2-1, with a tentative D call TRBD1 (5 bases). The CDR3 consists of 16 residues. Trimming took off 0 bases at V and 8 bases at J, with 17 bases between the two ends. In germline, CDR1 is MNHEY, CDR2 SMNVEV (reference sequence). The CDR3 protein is CASSLSGLLLRDEQFF. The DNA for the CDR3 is TGTGCCAGCAGTTTATCGGGGCTTCTTCTTAGAGATGAGCAGTTCTTC.

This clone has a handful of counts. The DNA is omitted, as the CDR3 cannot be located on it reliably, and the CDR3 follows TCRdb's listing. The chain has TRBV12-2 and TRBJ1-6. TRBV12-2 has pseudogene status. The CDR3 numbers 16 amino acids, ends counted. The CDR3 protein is CASRWAGGTYNSPLHF.

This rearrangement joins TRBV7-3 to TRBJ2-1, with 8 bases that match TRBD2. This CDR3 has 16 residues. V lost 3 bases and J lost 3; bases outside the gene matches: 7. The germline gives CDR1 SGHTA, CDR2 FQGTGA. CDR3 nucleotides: TGTGCCAGCAGCTTCTCTCCTAGCGGGTACTACAATGAGCAGTTCTTC. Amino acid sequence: CASSFSPSGYYNEQFF. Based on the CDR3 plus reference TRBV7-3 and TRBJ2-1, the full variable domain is GAGVSQTPSNKVTEKGKYVELRCDPISGHTALYWYRQSLGQGPEFLIYFQGTGAADDSGLPNDRFFAVRPEGSVSTLKIQRTERGDSAVYLCASSFSPSGYYNEQFFGPGTRLTVL.

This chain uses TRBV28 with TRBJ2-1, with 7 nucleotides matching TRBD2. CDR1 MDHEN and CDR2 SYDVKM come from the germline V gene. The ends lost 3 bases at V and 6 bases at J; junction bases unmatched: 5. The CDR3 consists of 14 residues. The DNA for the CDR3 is TGTGCCAGCAGTTTGGGGGGGGAGGTCAATGAGCAGTTCTTC. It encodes CASSLGGEVNEQFF.